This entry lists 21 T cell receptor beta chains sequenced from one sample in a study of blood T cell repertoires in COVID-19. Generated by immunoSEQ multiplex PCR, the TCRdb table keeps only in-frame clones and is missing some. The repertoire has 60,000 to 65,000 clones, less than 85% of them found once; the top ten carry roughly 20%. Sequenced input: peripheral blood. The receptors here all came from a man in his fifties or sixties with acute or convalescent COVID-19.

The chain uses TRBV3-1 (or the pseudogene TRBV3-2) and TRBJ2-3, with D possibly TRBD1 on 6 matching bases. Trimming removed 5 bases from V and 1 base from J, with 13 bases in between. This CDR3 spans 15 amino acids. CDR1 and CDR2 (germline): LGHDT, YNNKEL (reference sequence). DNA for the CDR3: TGTGCCAGCAGCTACCAGGGGAGCGGCACAGATACGCAGTATTTT. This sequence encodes CASSYQGSGTDTQYF.

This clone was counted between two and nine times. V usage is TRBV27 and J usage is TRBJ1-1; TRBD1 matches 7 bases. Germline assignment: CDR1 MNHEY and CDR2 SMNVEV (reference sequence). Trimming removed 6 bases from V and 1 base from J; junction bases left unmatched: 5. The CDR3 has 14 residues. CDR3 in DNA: TGTGCCAGCAGGACGACAGGGCCGAACACTGAAGCTTTCTTT. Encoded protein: CASRTTGPNTEAFF.

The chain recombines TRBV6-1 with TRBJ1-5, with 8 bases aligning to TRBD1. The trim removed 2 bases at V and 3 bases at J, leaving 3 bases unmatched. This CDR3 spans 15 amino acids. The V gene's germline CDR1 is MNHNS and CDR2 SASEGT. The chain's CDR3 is CASSETGGFNQPQHF. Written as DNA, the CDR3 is TGTGCCAGCAGTGAAACAGGGGGTTTCAATCAGCCCCAGCATTTT.

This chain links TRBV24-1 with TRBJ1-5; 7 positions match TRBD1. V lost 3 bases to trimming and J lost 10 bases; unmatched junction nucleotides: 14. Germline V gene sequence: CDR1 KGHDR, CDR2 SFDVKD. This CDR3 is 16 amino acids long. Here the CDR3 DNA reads TGTGCCACCAGTGATCCCTCTCAGGGGGTATCAGCCCCCCAGCATTTT. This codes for CATSDPSQGVSAPQHF.

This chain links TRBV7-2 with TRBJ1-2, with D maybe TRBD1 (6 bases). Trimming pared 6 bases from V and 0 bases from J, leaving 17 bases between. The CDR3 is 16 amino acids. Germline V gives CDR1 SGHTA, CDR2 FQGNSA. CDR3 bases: TGTGCCAGCAGTTCCCGGAGGGGGGGCACTAACTATGGCTACACCTTC. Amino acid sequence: CASSSRRGGTNYGYTF.

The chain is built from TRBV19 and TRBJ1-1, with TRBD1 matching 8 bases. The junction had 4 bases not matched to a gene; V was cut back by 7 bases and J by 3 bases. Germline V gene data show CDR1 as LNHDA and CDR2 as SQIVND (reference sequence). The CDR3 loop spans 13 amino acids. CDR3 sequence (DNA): TGTGCCAGTATGGACAGGGCGGACACTGAAGCTTTCTTT. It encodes CASMDRADTEAFF.

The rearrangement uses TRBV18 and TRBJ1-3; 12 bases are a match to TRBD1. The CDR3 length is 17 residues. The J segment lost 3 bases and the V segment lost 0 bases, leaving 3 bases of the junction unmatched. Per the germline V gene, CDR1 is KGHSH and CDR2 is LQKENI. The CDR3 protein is CASSPPRDRGLGNTIYF. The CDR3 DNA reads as TGTGCCAGCTCACCACCCCGGGACAGGGGGCTTGGAAACACCATATATTTT.

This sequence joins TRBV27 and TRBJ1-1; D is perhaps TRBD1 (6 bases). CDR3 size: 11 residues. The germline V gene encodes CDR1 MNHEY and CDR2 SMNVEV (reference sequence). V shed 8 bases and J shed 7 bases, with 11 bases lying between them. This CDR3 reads CASGDTFEAFF. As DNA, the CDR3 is TGTGCCAGCGGGGACACGTTTGAAGCTTTCTTT.

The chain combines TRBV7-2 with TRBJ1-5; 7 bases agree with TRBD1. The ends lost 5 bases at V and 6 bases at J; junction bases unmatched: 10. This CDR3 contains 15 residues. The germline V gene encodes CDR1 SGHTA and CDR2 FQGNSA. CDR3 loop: CASSTSQGHGQPQHF. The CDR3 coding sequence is TGTGCCAGCAGCACCTCACAGGGGCACGGTCAGCCCCAGCATTTT.

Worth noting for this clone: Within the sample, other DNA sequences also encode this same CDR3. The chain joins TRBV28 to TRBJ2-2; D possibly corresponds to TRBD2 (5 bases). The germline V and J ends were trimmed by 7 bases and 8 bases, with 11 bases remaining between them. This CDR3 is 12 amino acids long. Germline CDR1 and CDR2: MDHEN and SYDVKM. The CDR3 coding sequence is TGTGCCAGCAAGAGCGGCCTAGGGGAGCTGTTTTTT. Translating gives CASKSGLGELFF.

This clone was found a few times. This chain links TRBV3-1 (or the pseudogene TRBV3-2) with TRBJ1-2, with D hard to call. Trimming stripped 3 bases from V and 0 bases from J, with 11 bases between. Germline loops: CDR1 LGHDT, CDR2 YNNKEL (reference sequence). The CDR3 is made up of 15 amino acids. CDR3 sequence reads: CASSHLHRANYGYTF. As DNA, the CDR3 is TGTGCCAGCAGCCACCTTCACAGAGCTAACTATGGCTACACCTTC.

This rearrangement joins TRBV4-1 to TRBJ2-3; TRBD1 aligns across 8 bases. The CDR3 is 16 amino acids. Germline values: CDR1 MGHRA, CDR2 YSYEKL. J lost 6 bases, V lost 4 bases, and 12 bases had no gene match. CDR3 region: CASSPQGRQGFDTQYF. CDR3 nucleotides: TGCGCCAGCAGCCCCCAGGGAAGACAGGGGTTCGATACGCAGTATTTT.

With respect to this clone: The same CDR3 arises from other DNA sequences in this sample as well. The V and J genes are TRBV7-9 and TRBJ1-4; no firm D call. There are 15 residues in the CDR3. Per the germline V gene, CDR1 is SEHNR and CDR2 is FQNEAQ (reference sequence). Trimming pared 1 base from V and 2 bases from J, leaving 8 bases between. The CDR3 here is CASSLVRGTNEKLFF. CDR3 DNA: TGTGCCAGCAGCTTAGTACGAGGGACTAATGAAAAACTGTTTTTT. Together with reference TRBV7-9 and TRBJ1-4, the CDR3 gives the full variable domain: DTGVSQNPRHKITKRGQNVTFRCDPISEHNRLYWYRQTLGQGPEFLTYFQNEAQLEKSRLLSDRFSAERPKGSFSTLEIQRTEQGDSAMYLCASSLVRGTNEKLFFGSGTQLSVL.

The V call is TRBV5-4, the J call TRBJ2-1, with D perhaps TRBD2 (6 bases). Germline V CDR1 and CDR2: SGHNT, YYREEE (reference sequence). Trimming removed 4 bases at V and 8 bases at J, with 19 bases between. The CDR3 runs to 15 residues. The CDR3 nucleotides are TGTGCCAGCAGCAAGGGACTTGGGGGTGGGGATGAGCAGTTCTTC. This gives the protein CASSKGLGGGDEQFF.

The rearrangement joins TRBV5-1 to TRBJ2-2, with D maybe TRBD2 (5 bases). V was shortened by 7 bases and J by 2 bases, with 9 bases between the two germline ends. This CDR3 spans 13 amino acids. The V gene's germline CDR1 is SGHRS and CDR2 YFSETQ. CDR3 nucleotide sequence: TGCGCCAGCCGCGGGTCTAACACCGGGGAGCTGTTTTTT. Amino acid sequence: CASRGSNTGELFF.

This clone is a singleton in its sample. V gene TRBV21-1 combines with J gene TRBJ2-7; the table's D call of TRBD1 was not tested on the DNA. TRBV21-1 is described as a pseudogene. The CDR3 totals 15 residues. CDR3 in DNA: TGTGCCAGCAGCCGCTGGATCCTTGCAGGAAACGAGCAGTACTTC. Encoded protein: CASSRWILAGNEQYF.

CDR3 sequence: CASSLLAGYEQYF. The DNA for the CDR3 is TGTGCCAGCAGCTTACTAGCGGGATACGAGCAGTACTTC. The genes are TRBV7-3 and TRBJ2-7; 9 nucleotides line up with TRBD2. J was trimmed by 4 bases and V by 2 bases; bases with no gene match: 0. Looked up from germline, CDR1 is SGHTA and CDR2 is FQGTGA. The CDR3 runs to 13 residues.

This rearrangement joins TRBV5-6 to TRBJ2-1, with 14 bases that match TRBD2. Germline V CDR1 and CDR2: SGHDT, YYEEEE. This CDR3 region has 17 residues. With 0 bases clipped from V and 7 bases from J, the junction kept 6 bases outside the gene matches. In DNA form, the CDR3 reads TGTGCCAGCAGCTTGGCCGGACTAGCGGGAGGAGGGAATGAGCAGTTCTTC. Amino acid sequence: CASSLAGLAGGGNEQFF.

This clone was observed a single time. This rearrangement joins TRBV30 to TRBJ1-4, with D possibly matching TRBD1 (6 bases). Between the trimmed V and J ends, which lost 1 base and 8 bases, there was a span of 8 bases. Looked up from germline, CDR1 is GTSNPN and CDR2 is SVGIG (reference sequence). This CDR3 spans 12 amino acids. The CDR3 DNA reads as TGTGCCTGGAGTGCGGACAGAGAAAAACTGTTTTTT. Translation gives CAWSADREKLFF.

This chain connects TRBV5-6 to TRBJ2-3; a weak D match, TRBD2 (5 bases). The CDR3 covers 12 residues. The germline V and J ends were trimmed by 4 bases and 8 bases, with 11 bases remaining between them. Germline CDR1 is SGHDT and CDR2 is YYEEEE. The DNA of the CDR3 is TGTGCCAGCAGCCCACCCGGAGGTACGCAGTATTTT. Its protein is CASSPPGGTQYF.

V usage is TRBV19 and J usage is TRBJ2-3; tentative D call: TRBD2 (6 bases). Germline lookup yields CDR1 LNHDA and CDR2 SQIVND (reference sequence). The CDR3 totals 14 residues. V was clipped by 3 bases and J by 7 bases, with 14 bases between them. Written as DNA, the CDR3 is TGTGCCAGTAGTATTGAGAGCCGCGGGAATACGCAGTATTTT. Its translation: CASSIESRGNTQYF.